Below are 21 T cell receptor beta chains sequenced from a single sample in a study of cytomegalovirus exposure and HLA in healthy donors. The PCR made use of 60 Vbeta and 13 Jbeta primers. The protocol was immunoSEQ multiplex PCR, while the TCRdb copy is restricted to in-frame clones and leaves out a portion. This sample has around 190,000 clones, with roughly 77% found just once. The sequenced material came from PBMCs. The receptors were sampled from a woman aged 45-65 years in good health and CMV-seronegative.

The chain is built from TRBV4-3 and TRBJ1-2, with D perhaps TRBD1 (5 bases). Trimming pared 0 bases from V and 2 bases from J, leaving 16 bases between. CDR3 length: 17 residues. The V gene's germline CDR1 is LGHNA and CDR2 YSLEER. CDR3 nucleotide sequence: TGCGCCAGCAGCCAAGATGCGGCGGGGGGTTGGAACTATGGCTACACCTTC. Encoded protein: CASSQDAAGGWNYGYTF.

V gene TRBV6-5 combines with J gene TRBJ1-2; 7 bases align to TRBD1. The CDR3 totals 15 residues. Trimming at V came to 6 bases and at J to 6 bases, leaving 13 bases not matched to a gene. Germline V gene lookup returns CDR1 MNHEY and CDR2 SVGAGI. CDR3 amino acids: CASRGGDSPANGYTF. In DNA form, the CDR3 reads TGTGCCAGCAGGGGCGGGGACAGCCCTGCGAATGGCTACACCTTC.

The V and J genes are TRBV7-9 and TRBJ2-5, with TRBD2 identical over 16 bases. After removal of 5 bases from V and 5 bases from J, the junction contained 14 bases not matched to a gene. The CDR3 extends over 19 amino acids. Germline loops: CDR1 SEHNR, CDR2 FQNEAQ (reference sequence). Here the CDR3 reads CASSPLSLGGLAGGETQYF. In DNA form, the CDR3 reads TGTGCCAGCAGCCCCCTCAGTCTGGGGGGACTAGCGGGAGGGGAGACCCAGTACTTC. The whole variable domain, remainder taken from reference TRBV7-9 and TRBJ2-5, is DTGVSQNPRHKITKRGQNVTFRCDPISEHNRLYWYRQTLGQGPEFLTYFQNEAQLEKSRLLSDRFSAERPKGSFSTLEIQRTEQGDSAMYLCASSPLSLGGLAGGETQYFGPGTRLLVL.

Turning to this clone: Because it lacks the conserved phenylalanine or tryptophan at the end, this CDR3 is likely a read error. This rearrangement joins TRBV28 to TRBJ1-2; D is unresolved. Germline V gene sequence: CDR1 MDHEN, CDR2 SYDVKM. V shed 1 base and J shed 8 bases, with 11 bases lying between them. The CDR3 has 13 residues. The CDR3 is CASSLLPTRGYTL. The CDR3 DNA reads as TGTGCCAGCAGTTTATTGCCGACTCGAGGCTACACCCTC.

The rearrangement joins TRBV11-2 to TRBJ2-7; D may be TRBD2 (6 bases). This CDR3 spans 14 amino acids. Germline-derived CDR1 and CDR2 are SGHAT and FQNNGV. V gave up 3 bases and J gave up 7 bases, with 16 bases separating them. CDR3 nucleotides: TGTGCCAGCAGCTTCGCTGGGACTTTAAGGGAGCAGTACTTC. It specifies CASSFAGTLREQYF.

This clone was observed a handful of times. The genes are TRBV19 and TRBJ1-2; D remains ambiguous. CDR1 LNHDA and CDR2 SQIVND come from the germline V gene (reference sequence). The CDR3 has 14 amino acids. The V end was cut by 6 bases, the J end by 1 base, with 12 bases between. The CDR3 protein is CASRSTLLNYGYTF. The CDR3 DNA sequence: TGTGCCAGTAGATCCACCCTACTTAACTATGGCTACACCTTC.

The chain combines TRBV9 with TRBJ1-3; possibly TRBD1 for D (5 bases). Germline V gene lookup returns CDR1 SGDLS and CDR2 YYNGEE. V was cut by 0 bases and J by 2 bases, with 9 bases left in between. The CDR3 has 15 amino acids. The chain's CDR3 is CASSVGAGTGNTIYF. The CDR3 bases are TGTGCCAGCAGCGTAGGGGCAGGGACTGGAAACACCATATATTTT.

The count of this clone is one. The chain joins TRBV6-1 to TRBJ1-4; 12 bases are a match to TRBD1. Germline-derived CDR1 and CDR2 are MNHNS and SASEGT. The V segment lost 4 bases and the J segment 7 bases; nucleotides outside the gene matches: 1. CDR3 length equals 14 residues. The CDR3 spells CASSGDRGREKLFF. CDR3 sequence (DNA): TGTGCCAGCAGTGGGGACAGGGGGCGTGAAAAACTGTTTTTT.

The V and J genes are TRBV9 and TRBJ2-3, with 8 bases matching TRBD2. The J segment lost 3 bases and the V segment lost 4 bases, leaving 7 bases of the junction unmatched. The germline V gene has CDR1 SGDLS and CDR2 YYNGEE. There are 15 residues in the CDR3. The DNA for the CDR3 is TGTGCCAGCAGCCCCACTAGCGGTATTACAGATACGCAGTATTTT. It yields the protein CASSPTSGITDTQYF.

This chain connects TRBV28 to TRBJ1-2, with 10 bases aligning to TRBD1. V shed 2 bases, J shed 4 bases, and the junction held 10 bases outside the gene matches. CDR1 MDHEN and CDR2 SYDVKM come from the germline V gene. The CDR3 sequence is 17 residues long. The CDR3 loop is CASSLGGTGVFIYGYTF. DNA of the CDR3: TGTGCCAGCAGTTTAGGGGGGACAGGGGTGTTTATCTATGGCTACACCTTC.

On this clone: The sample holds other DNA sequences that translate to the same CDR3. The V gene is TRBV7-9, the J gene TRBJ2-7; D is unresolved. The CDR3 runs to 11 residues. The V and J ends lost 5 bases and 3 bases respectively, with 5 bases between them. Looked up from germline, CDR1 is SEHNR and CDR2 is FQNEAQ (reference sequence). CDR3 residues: CASSPGYEQYF. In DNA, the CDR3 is TGTGCCAGCAGCCCAGGCTACGAGCAGTACTTC.

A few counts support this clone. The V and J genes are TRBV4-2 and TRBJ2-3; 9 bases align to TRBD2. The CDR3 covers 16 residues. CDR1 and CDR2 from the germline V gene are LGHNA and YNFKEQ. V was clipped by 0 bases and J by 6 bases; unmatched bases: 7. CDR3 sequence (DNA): TGTGCCAGCAGCCAAGACCAGCGGGAGGTCTGGGATACGCAGTATTTT. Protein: CASSQDQREVWDTQYF.

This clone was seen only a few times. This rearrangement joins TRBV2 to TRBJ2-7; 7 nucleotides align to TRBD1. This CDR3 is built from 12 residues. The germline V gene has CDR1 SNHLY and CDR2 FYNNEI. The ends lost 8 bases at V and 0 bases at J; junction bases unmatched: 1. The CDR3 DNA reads TGTGCCAGCGGGACAGACTCCTACGAGCAGTACTTC. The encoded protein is CASGTDSYEQYF.

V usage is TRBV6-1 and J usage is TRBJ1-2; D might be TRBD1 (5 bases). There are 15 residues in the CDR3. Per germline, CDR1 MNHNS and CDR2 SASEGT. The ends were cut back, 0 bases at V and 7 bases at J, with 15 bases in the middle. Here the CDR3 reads CASSEALQAGGGYTF. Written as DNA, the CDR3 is TGTGCCAGCAGTGAAGCTCTACAAGCGGGGGGTGGCTACACCTTC.

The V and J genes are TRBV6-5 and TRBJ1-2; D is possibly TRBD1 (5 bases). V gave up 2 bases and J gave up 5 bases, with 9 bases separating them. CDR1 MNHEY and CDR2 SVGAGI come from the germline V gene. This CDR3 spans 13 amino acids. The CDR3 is CASSYRRGYGYTF. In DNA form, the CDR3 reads TGTGCCAGCAGTTACCGTCGGGGGTATGGCTACACCTTC.

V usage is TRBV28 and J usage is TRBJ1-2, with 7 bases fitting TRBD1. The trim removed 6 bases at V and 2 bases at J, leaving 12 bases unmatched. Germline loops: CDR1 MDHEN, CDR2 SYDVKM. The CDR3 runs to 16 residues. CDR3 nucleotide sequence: TGTGCCAGCAGCATAGTCGGGAGGGACAGCAACTATGGCTACACCTTC. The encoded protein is CASSIVGRDSNYGYTF.

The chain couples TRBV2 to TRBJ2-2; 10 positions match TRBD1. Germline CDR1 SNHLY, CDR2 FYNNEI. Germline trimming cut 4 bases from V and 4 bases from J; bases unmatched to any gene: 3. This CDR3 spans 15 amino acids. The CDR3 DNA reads TGTGCCAGCAGTGGACAGGGGGCAGGCACCGGGGAGCTGTTTTTT. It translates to CASSGQGAGTGELFF. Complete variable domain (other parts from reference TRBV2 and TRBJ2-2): EPEVTQTPSHQVTQMGQEVILRCVPISNHLYFYWYRQILGQKVEFLVSFYNNEISEKSEIFDDQFSVERPDGSNFTLKIRSTKLEDSAMYFCASSGQGAGTGELFFGEGSRLTVL.

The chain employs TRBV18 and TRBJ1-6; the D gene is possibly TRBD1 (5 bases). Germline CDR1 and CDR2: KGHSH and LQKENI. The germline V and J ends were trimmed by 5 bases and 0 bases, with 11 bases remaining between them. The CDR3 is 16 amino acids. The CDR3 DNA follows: TGTGCCAGCTCATCAACAGGTAGCTCCTATAATTCACCCCTCCACTTT. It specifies CASSSTGSSYNSPLHF.

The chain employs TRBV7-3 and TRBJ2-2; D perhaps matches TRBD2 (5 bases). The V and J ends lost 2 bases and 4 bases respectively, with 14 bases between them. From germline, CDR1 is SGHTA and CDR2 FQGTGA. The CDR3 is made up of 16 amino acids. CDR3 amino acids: CASSLGGGTFTGELFF. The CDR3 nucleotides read TGTGCCAGCAGCTTAGGAGGCGGCACTTTCACCGGGGAGCTGTTTTTT.

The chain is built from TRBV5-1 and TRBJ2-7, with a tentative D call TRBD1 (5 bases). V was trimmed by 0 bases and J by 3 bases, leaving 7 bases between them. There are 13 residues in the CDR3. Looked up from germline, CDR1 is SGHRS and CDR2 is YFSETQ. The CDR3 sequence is CASSLAQDYEQYF. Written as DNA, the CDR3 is TGCGCCAGCAGCTTGGCACAGGACTACGAGCAGTACTTC.

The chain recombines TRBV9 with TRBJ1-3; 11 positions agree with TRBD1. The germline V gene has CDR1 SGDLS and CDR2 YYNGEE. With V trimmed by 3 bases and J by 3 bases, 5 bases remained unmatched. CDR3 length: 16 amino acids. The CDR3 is CASSALDRGHGNTIYF. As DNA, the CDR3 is TGTGCCAGCAGCGCCTTGGACAGGGGGCATGGAAACACCATATATTTT.